What follows describes a single T cell receptor (beta chain). Its matching antigen is unknown. With a duration under 3 months, ophthalmopathy in the donors showed moderate-to-severe activity, CAS ≥3 and NOSPECS ≥4. The study excluded patients with other autoimmune diseases, uncontrolled infections, pregnancy or lactation. The data are from a study of Graves' ophthalmopathy and Graves' hyperthyroidism. Overall study findings and caveats: Among thyroid clonotypes expanded above 0.001 frequency, most also appeared in blood.

Using RNA transcripts, the TCR beta CDR3 regions were amplified. A first-round RT-PCR used HTBI primers, followed by a second-round multiplex PCR. TCRdb redid the calling of the multiplex PCR reads with MiXCR, one entry per CDR3 protein. The table records 57,000 or so distinct CDR3 sequences, roughly half of them present only once. V was trimmed by 5 bases and J by 4 bases, leaving 18 bases between them. The CDR3 sequence is 14 residues long. In germline, CDR1 is SQVTM, CDR2 ANQGSEA. What was sequenced was peripheral blood. This chain links TRBV29-1 with TRBJ2-7; D might be TRBD2 (6 bases). The source is an adult woman with Graves' ophthalmopathy. CDR3 nucleotide sequence: TGCAGCGTTATCCGGGAGTATCGTCCGTACGAGCAGTACTTC. It codes for CSVIREYRPYEQYF.